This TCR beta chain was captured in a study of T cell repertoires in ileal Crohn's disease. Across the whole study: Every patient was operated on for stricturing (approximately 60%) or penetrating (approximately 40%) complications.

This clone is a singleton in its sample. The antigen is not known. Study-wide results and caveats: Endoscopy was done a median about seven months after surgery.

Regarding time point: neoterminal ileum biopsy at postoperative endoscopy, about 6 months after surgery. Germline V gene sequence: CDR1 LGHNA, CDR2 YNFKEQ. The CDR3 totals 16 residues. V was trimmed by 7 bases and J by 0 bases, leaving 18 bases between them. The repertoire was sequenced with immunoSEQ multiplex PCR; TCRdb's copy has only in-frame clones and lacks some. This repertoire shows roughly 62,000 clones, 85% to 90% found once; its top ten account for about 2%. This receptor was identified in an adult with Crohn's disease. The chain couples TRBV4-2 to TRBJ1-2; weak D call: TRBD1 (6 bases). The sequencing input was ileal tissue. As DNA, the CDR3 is TGTGCCAGCACCGCCGGGACATCCTTAGCTAACTATGGCTACACCTTC. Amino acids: CASTAGTSLANYGYTF.